The T cell receptor beta chain under discussion was sequenced for a study of blood T cells in healthy people across ages. This CDR3 contains 16 residues. With 1 base clipped from V and 2 bases from J, the junction kept 8 bases outside the gene matches. Germline V gene sequence: CDR1 LGHNA, CDR2 YSLEER. Primers used in a second PCR of roughly 6 to 11 cycles were a sample-barcoded 5' primer and a J-beta primer mix. Template switching added a 12-random-nucleotide identifier to every cDNA molecule. TCRdb itself ran the 5' RACE reads through MiXCR, one entry per CDR3 protein. The repertoire includes about 930,000 distinct CDR3 sequences, under 35% of them detected once, and about 10% sits in the top ten. This clonotype was seen repeatedly, ten times or more. The data also belong to a second study, concerning T cells of mothers and their children. In that study: RNA that had been extracted went wholly into cDNA synthesis, at roughly 1.5 ug per 15 ul. Unrelated mother-child pairs always had slightly, but never significantly, lower normalized overlap than related pairs.

Specimen: blood. The source is a woman aged 40 to 50 in good health. V and J are TRBV4-3 and TRBJ2-7, with 7 bases fitting TRBD1. The CDR3 sequence is CASSQAETGVAYEQYF. CDR3 nucleotides: TGCGCCAGCAGCCAAGCAGAAACAGGGGTCGCCTACGAGCAGTACTTC.